A single T cell receptor (beta chain) is shown here with its context. Germline-derived CDR1 and CDR2 are SGHKS and YYEKEE (reference sequence). The CDR3 sequence is 17 residues long. V lost 3 bases to trimming and J lost 4 bases; unmatched junction nucleotides: 12. Amplification of TCR beta CDR3 regions was performed using RNA transcripts as template. TCR CDR3 underwent first-round RT-PCR with the HTBI primer set. TCRdb used MiXCR to reprocess the multiplex PCR reads, holding one entry per CDR3 protein. This sample carries about 350,000 distinct CDR3 sequences, around 13% of them seen once, and the ten largest clones take 20% to 25%. This sample stems from a study of T cells in Graves' hyperthyroidism and ophthalmopathy.

The sequencing sample was made of blood. The clonotype comes from a woman aged 30 to 39 with Graves' hyperthyroidism. The chain recombines TRBV5-5 with TRBJ2-3; 9 bases are a match to TRBD2. CDR3 region: CASSWPGAGGPPDTQYF. CDR3 nucleotide sequence: TGTGCCAGCAGCTGGCCGGGGGCGGGAGGGCCTCCAGATACGCAGTATTTT.